The next 18 T cell receptor beta chains were all read from a single sample in a study of low-dose radiotherapy and immunotherapy resistance in tumors. First-strand cDNA used TRAV- and TRBV-specific primers, covering alpha and beta chains. Amplification of TCRs used a constant-region primer and V-primer adapter for around 18 PCR cycles. From the reads, TCRdb called clonotypes with MiXCR, one entry per CDR3 protein. The profile covers about 71,000 distinct CDR3 sequences, with around 29% appearing a single time and around 10% taken by the ten largest. Time point reported: before trial treatment. This specimen consisted of PBMCs, obtained before treatment. The receptors derive from a female donor with ovarian cancer.

On this clonotype: A read error is possible here, since a much larger clone lies one base away. The V call is TRBV6-6, the J call TRBJ2-2; TRBD1 matches at 8 bases. V shed 6 bases and J 6 bases; nucleotides not matched to a gene: 12. This CDR3 is built from 16 residues. Germline lookup yields CDR1 MNHNY and CDR2 SVGAGI (reference sequence). The CDR3 coding sequence is TGTGCCAGCAGCCGCGCCAGGACAGGGCCATCCGGGGAGCTGTTTTTT. This sequence encodes CASSRARTGPSGELFF.

This clonotype was recorded many times. DNA for the CDR3: TGTGCCAGCTCACCGCCGAGCGGGGGGTACAATGAGCAGTTCTTC. Its translation is CASSPPSGGYNEQFF. V is TRBV18 and J is TRBJ2-1; TRBD2 agrees at 9 bases. The CDR3 is made up of 15 amino acids. V was clipped by 3 bases and J by 4 bases; unmatched bases: 4. Germline V gene lookup returns CDR1 KGHSH and CDR2 LQKENI.

This clonotype was counted at least ten times. The gene calls are TRBV7-9 and TRBJ1-3, with D unclear. The length of the CDR3 is 13 residues. Germline CDR1 and CDR2: SEHNR and FQNEAQ (reference sequence). Deletions cut 5 bases from V and 4 bases from J, with 9 bases between. Written as DNA, the CDR3 is TGTGCCAGCAGCCGGGGTCTGGGAAACACCATATATTTT. It yields the protein CASSRGLGNTIYF.

This rearrangement joins TRBV20-1 to TRBJ2-1; D may be TRBD2 (7 bases). The ends were cut back, 3 bases at V and 12 bases at J, with 27 bases in the middle. The CDR3 contains 16 residues. Germline V lookup: CDR1 DFQATT, CDR2 SNEGSKA (reference sequence). This chain's CDR3 is CSASYWGGPLTSGQFF. CDR3 DNA sequence: TGCAGTGCTAGTTATTGGGGGGGGCCCCTCACAAGCGGGCAGTTCTTC.

The CDR3 loop is CASAIQGLAKNIQYF. DNA of the CDR3: TGTGCCAGCGCAATCCAGGGACTAGCCAAAAACATTCAGTACTTC. This sequence joins TRBV6-6 and TRBJ2-4; D might be TRBD2 (6 bases). The V gene lost 8 bases and the J gene lost 0 bases, with 14 bases spanning the gap. The CDR3 runs 15 residues. CDR1 is MNHNY, CDR2 SVGAGI, per germline (reference sequence).

There are many counts of this clonotype. The rearrangement links TRBV7-6 to TRBJ2-5; D is ambiguous. The CDR3 sequence is 12 residues long. The germline V gene has CDR1 SGHVS and CDR2 FNYEAQ. V gave up 4 bases and J gave up 3 bases, with 6 bases separating them. CDR3 sequence: CASSSRKETQYF. In DNA, the CDR3 is TGTGCCAGCAGCTCGCGTAAAGAGACCCAGTACTTC.

The sample holds many counts of this clonotype. V and J are TRBV4-3 and TRBJ2-1, with TRBD1 matching over 7 bases. Germline V gene sequence: CDR1 LGHNA, CDR2 YSLEER. Losses at the gene ends were 2 bases for V and 3 bases for J; bases not matched to a gene: 10. The CDR3 runs to 17 residues. The CDR3 bases are TGCGCCAGCAGCCAACCACAGGGGACACTTAGCTACAATGAGCAGTTCTTC. The encoded protein is CASSQPQGTLSYNEQFF.

The V call is TRBV6-6, the J call TRBJ1-1; weak D call: TRBD1 (6 bases). This CDR3 spans 15 amino acids. Trimming left V 6 bases short and J 0 bases short, with 14 bases between. CDR1 and CDR2 from the germline V gene are MNHNY and SVGAGI (reference sequence). The DNA for the CDR3 is TGTGCCAGCAGCCACACAGGGATAATGAACACTGAAGCTTTCTTT. Its protein is CASSHTGIMNTEAFF.

This clonotype was seen at least ten times. The chain recombines TRBV19 with TRBJ1-5; tentative D call: TRBD1 (6 bases). Trimming took off 4 bases at V and 2 bases at J, with 12 bases between the two ends. The CDR3 contains 15 residues. Per germline, CDR1 LNHDA and CDR2 SQIVND (reference sequence). CDR3 in amino acids: CASSTQGGGNQPQHF. For the CDR3, the DNA is TGTGCCAGTAGTACCCAAGGGGGAGGCAATCAGCCCCAGCATTTT.

This clonotype was seen at least ten times. This chain uses TRBV11-2 with TRBJ2-3, with TRBD2 matching 13 bases. Losses at the gene ends were 5 bases for V and 4 bases for J; bases not matched to a gene: 6. Germline assignment: CDR1 SGHAT and CDR2 FQNNGV. This CDR3 is 16 amino acids long. The CDR3: CASSTGLAGVADTQYF. As DNA, the CDR3 is TGTGCCAGCAGCACTGGACTAGCGGGAGTTGCAGATACGCAGTATTTT.

J is TRBJ2-1 and V is TRBV20-1; TRBD1 is a possible D gene (5 bases). The CDR3 extends over 12 amino acids. The germline gives CDR1 DFQATT, CDR2 SNEGSKA (reference sequence). Between the trimmed V and J ends, which lost 4 bases and 10 bases, there was a span of 14 bases. CDR3 amino acids: CSATGRTPEQFF. CDR3 sequence (DNA): TGCAGTGCTACCGGGCGGACACCGGAGCAGTTCTTC.

This chain uses TRBV15 with TRBJ2-4; possible D gene TRBD1, 6 bases. CDR1 and CDR2 from the germline V gene are LNHNV and YYDKDF (reference sequence). V was trimmed by 4 bases and J by 7 bases, leaving 11 bases between them. The CDR3 covers 13 residues. This CDR3 is CATSIQGVNIQYF. The CDR3 DNA sequence: TGTGCCACCAGCATACAGGGAGTGAACATTCAGTACTTC.

In its sample, this clonotype was seen many times. The chain recombines TRBV29-1 with TRBJ2-2; TRBD2 aligns across 12 bases. J lost 4 bases, V lost 7 bases, and 19 bases had no gene match. Germline V gene lookup returns CDR1 SQVTM and CDR2 ANQGSEA. The CDR3 runs to 19 residues. Here the CDR3 DNA reads TGCAGCGGTGATTCGACTAGCGGGAGTCCTCTCGGGGGCACCGGGGAGCTGTTTTTT. This translates into CSGDSTSGSPLGGTGELFF.

This clonotype appeared a few times. The genes are TRBV29-1 and TRBJ2-3, with 8 bases that match TRBD2. Germline assignment: CDR1 SQVTM and CDR2 ANQGSEA. This CDR3 has 14 residues. The V and J ends lost 7 bases and 5 bases, in that order; junction bases with no gene match: 11. The CDR3 loop is CSADSAGVGDTQYF. CDR3 nucleotide sequence: TGCAGCGCCGATTCAGCGGGAGTGGGAGATACGCAGTATTTT.

In nucleotides, the CDR3 is TGTGCCAGCAGTTACTCTCAAGCTGGGCCCTATAATTCACCCCTCCACTTT. The encoded protein is CASSYSQAGPYNSPLHF. The J gene is TRBJ1-6, the V gene TRBV6-6, with D unclear. With 0 bases removed from V and 2 bases from J, the gap between germline ends came to 11 bases. Germline V gives CDR1 MNHNY, CDR2 SVGAGI (reference sequence). The CDR3 length is 17 residues.

The gene calls are TRBV5-1 and TRBJ2-1; 15 positions agree with TRBD2. The CDR3 is 17 amino acids. CDR1 is SGHRS, CDR2 YFSETQ, per germline. V lost 4 bases and J lost 5; bases outside the gene matches: 7. The CDR3 coding sequence is TGCGCCAGCAGCAGCCTGGGACTAGCGGGAGGAAACAATGAGCAGTTCTTC. This encodes CASSSLGLAGGNNEQFF.

In this sample, this clonotype turned up a few times. The chain couples TRBV11-2 to TRBJ2-3; 12 nucleotides agree with TRBD2. CDR3 size: 17 residues. Germline V CDR1 and CDR2: SGHAT, FQNNGV. V trimming: 5 bases; J trimming: 4 bases; junction bases outside the gene matches: 10. The CDR3 loop reads CASSPRTSGVAADTQYF. The CDR3 coding sequence is TGTGCCAGCAGCCCCCGGACTAGCGGGGTTGCCGCAGATACGCAGTATTTT.

This clonotype was seen at least ten times. The chain employs TRBV11-2 and TRBJ2-5; 10 nucleotides line up with TRBD1. Germline CDR1 SGHAT, CDR2 FQNNGV. This CDR3 contains 14 residues. Trimming took 5 bases from V and 5 from J; bases not matched to a gene: 5. CDR3 sequence: CASSPTGGRETQYF. In DNA, the CDR3 is TGTGCCAGCAGCCCGACAGGGGGCCGTGAGACCCAGTACTTC. Combining the CDR3 with reference TRBV11-2 and TRBJ2-5 gives the whole variable domain EAGVAQSPRYKIIEKRQSVAFWCNPISGHATLYWYQQILGQGPKLLIQFQNNGVVDDSQLPKDRFSAERLKGVDSTLKIQPAKLEDSAVYLCASSPTGGRETQYFGPGTRLLVL.